The next 7 T cell receptor beta chains were all read from a single sample in a study of shared clonotypes between healthy human individuals. Data came from immunoSEQ multiplex PCR; TCRdb stores just in-frame clones and leaves some out. The table has about 2.1 million clones, around 93% seen once. Terminally differentiated effector memory CD45RA+ cells were excluded from the naive CD8 cells, which were CD45RO-negative and positively selected for CCR7. Input material: naive CD8+ T cells from PBMCs. These receptors were taken from a man aged 18 to 35 in good health. Some clones in this sample may be carry-over from other donors' samples.

The gene calls are TRBV11-2 and TRBJ2-5; perhaps TRBD2 as D (5 bases). The CDR3 sequence is 16 residues long. V lost 1 base and J 5 bases, leaving 17 bases between the germline ends. Per the germline V gene, CDR1 is SGHAT and CDR2 is FQNNGV. CDR3 in amino acids: CASSLVLQRPGETQYF. The CDR3 region has the DNA TGTGCCAGCAGCTTAGTCTTACAGCGTCCGGGGGAGACCCAGTACTTC.

V is TRBV7-2 and J is TRBJ2-1, with 12 bases aligning to TRBD2. CDR1 and CDR2 from the germline V gene are SGHTA and FQGNSA. CDR3 length: 17 residues. V trimming: 5 bases; J trimming: 16 bases; junction bases outside the gene matches: 21. The CDR3 DNA reads as TGTGCCAGCAGCACACCAGGGACAGGACTAGCGGGGATCGGGTCTTTCTTC. This encodes CASSTPGTGLAGIGSFF.

The chain couples TRBV5-1 to TRBJ2-7; D possibly corresponds to TRBD1 (5 bases). The CDR3 sequence is 13 residues long. Germline CDR1 reads SGHRS; CDR2 reads YFSETQ. The ends were cut back, 2 bases at V and 2 bases at J, with 8 bases in the middle. The CDR3 bases are TGCGCCAGCAGCTTACAGGAAGCCTACGAGCAGTACTTC. Amino acid sequence: CASSLQEAYEQYF.

J is TRBJ2-3 and V is TRBV9; D unresolved. Trimming removed 1 base from V and 1 base from J, with 7 bases in between. This CDR3 comprises 14 residues. Looked up from germline, CDR1 is SGDLS and CDR2 is YYNGEE. This chain's CDR3 is CASSVLLGTDTQYF. The CDR3 DNA reads TGTGCCAGCAGCGTACTTCTAGGCACAGATACGCAGTATTTT.

The gene calls are TRBV6-5 and TRBJ1-4, with a tentative D call TRBD1 (5 bases). Germline assignment: CDR1 MNHEY and CDR2 SVGAGI. The CDR3 length is 15 residues. V was cut by 8 bases and J by 7 bases, with 20 bases left in between. CDR3 nucleotide sequence: TGTGCCAGCTTTGGGCGATCGGACGGGGGTGAAAAACTGTTTTTT. Translating it yields CASFGRSDGGEKLFF.

The chain joins TRBV5-8 to TRBJ2-7; 7 nucleotides align to TRBD1. The germline V gene encodes CDR1 SGHTS and CDR2 YDEGEE. This CDR3 contains 13 residues. The V and J ends lost 2 bases and 5 bases, in that order; junction bases with no gene match: 4. CDR3 sequence: CASSFGTADEQYF. The CDR3 DNA sequence: TGTGCCAGCAGCTTCGGGACAGCAGACGAGCAGTACTTC.

The rearrangement links TRBV7-6 to TRBJ2-5; TRBD1 matches 10 bases. After removal of 5 bases from V and 0 bases from J, the junction contained 9 bases not matched to a gene. CDR3 length: 17 amino acids. Germline V gives CDR1 SGHVS, CDR2 FNYEAQ. This CDR3 reads CASSHDMGQGYQETQYF. The CDR3 DNA follows: TGTGCCAGCAGCCACGATATGGGACAGGGGTACCAAGAGACCCAGTACTTC.